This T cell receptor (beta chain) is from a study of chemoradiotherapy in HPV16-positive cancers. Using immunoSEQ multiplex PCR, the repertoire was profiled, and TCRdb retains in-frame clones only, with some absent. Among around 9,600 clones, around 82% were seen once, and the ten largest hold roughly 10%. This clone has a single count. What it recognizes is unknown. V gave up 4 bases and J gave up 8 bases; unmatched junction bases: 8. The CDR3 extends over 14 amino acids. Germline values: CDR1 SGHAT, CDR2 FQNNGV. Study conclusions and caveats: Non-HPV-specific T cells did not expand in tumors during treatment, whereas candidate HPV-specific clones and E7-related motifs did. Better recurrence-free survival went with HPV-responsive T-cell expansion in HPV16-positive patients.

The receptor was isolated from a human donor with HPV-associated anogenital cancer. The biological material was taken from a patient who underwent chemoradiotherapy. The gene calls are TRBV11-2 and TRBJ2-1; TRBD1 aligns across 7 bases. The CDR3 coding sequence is TGTGCCAGCAGCTCATCACAGGGGTTAGATGAGCAGTTCTTC. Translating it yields CASSSSQGLDEQFF. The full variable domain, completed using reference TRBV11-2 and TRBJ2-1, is EAGVAQSPRYKIIEKRQSVAFWCNPISGHATLYWYQQILGQGPKLLIQFQNNGVVDDSQLPKDRFSAERLKGVDSTLKIQPAKLEDSAVYLCASSSSQGLDEQFFGPGTRLTVL.